Following are 7 T cell receptor beta chains from one sample sequenced in a study of naive and memory T cell subsets. An equimolar mix of two oligonucleotides served as the beta constant-region primer for TRBC1 and TRBC2. Ligated cDNA was amplified by four rounds of PCR with nested alpha and beta constant-region primers and SP2. TCRdb redid the calling of the UMI-ligation and nested PCR reads with MiXCR, one entry per CDR3 protein. The sample lists roughly 97,000 distinct CDR3 sequences, 13% to 15% occurring once. Their target antigens are unknown. Findings and caveats of the study: A few larger clonotypes appeared in naive repertoires, especially CD8, possibly memory cells re-expressing CD45RA.

The specimen sequenced was naive CD8+ T cells from blood. The receptors originated from a human donor in good health.

The table lists this clonotype with many counts. The V gene is TRBV30, the J gene TRBJ2-1, with 12 bases matching TRBD2. The V gene's germline CDR1 is GTSNPN and CDR2 SVGIG (reference sequence). CDR3 size: 14 residues. The trim removed 2 bases at V and 7 bases at J, leaving 3 bases unmatched. CDR3 sequence reads: CAWSNLAGGNEQFF. CDR3 sequence (DNA): TGTGCCTGGAGTAACCTAGCGGGGGGGAATGAGCAGTTCTTC.

This chain connects TRBV12-3 or TRBV12-4 to TRBJ1-4, with D tentatively TRBD1 (5 bases). The length of the CDR3 is 13 residues. The ends were cut back, 3 bases at V and 7 bases at J, with 9 bases in the middle. The CDR3 DNA reads TGTGCCAGCAGTTTGGCAGGGTCTGAAAAACTGTTTTTT. Amino acid sequence: CASSLAGSEKLFF.

This clonotype was observed a handful of times. This sequence joins TRBV15 and TRBJ1-2; unclear D gene. The V gene lost 1 base and the J gene lost 8 bases, with 11 bases spanning the gap. There are 13 residues in the CDR3. Looked up from germline, CDR1 is LNHNV and CDR2 is YYDKDF (reference sequence). The CDR3 here is CATSRVLDGGYTF. Here the CDR3 DNA reads TGTGCCACCAGCAGAGTGCTCGATGGAGGCTACACCTTC.

The chain links TRBV4-3 to TRBJ2-1, with a weak D call TRBD2 (6 bases). This CDR3 comprises 16 residues. CDR1 and CDR2 (germline): LGHNA, YSLEER. V dropped 4 bases and J dropped 3 bases, with 16 bases sitting between them. CDR3: CASSRTVAGSYNEQFF. CDR3 in DNA: TGCGCCAGCAGCCGCACGGTGGCGGGGAGCTACAATGAGCAGTTCTTC.

CDR3 sequence: CATSATDREWYEQYF. In DNA form, the CDR3 reads TGTGCCACCAGCGCCACGGACAGGGAGTGGTACGAGCAGTACTTC. V usage is TRBV15 and J usage is TRBJ2-7; 8 bases agree with TRBD1. Germline loops: CDR1 LNHNV, CDR2 YYDKDF (reference sequence). Trimming at V came to 5 bases and at J to 4 bases, leaving 10 bases not matched to a gene. The CDR3 is made up of 15 amino acids.

This clonotype rates as medium-sized. This rearrangement joins TRBV20-1 to TRBJ2-7; the D gene is possibly TRBD1 (6 bases). Trimming cost V 6 bases and J 0 bases, with 12 bases left between them. The CDR3 spans 13 residues. Germline values: CDR1 DFQATT, CDR2 SNEGSKA (reference sequence). CDR3 bases: TGCAGTGCCCATCAGGACAGCTCCTACGAGCAGTACTTC. Protein product: CSAHQDSSYEQYF.

Ten or more counts support this clonotype. The chain couples TRBV27 to TRBJ1-5; D gene ambiguous. The V end lost 2 bases, the J end lost 4 bases, and 9 bases lay between the germline ends. CDR1 and CDR2 from the germline V gene are MNHEY and SMNVEV (reference sequence). This CDR3 is built from 14 residues. CDR3 residues: CASSLISPNQPQHF. CDR3 DNA: TGTGCCAGCAGTTTAATAAGTCCGAATCAGCCCCAGCATTTT.